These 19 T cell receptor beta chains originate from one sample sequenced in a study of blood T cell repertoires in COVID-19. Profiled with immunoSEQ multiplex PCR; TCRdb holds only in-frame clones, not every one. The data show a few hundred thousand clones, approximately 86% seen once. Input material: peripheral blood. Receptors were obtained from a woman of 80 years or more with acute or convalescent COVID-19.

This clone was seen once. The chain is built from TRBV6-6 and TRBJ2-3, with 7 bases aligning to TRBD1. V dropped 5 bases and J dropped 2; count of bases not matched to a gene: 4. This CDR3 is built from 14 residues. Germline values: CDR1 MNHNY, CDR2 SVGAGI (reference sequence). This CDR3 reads CASSRDSNTDTQYF. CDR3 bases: TGTGCCAGCAGTCGGGACAGTAACACAGATACGCAGTATTTT.

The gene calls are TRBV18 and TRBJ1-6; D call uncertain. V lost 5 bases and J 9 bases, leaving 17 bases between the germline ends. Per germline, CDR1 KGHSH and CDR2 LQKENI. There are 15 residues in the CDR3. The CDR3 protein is CASSSATLPLSPLHF. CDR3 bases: TGTGCCAGCTCATCCGCAACTCTCCCTCTTTCACCCCTCCACTTT.

The CDR3 protein is CATSDFRKPYNEQFF. DNA for the CDR3: TGTGCCACCAGTGATTTCAGGAAACCCTACAATGAGCAGTTCTTC. The rearrangement joins TRBV24-1 to TRBJ2-1; unclear D gene. V was trimmed by 1 base and J by 2 bases, leaving 8 bases between them. CDR3 length: 15 residues. Germline-derived CDR1 and CDR2 are KGHDR and SFDVKD.

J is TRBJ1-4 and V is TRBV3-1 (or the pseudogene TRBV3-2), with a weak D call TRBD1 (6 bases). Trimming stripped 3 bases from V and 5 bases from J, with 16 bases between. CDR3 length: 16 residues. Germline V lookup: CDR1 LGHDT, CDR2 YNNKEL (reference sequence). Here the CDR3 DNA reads TGTGCCAGCAGCCAGGGTCCGACTGGGACAAATGAAAAACTGTTTTTT. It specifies CASSQGPTGTNEKLFF.

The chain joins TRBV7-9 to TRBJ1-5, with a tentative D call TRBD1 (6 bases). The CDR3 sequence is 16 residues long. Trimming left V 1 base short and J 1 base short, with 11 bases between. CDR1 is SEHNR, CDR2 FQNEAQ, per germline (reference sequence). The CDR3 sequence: CASSLGSQGSNQPQHF. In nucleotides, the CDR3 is TGTGCCAGCAGCTTAGGAAGTCAGGGGAGCAATCAGCCCCAGCATTTT.

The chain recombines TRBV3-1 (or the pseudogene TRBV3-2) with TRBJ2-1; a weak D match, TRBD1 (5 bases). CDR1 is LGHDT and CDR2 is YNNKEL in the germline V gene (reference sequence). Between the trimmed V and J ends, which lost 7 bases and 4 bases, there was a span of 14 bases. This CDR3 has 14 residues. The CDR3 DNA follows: TGTGCCAGCACCCAGGGCAGGGCTTACAATGAGCAGTTCTTC. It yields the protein CASTQGRAYNEQFF.

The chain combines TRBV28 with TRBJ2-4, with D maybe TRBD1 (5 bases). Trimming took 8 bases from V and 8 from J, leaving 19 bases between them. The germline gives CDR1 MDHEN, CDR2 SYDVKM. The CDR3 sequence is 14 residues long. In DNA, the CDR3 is TGTGCCAGCCGGGCCAAGGGGTTAGAGTACATTCAGTACTTC. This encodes CASRAKGLEYIQYF.

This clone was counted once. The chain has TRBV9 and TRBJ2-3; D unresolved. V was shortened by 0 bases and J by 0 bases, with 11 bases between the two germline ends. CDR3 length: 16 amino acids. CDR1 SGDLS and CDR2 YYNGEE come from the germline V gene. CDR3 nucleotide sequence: TGTGCCAGCAGCGTAGGCGGCAGCCGAAGCACAGATACGCAGTATTTT. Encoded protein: CASSVGGSRSTDTQYF. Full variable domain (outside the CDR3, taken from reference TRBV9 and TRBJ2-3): DSGVTQTPKHLITATGQRVTLRCSPRSGDLSVYWYQQSLDQGLQFLIQYYNGEERAKGNILERFSAQQFPDLHSELNLSSLELGDSALYFCASSVGGSRSTDTQYFGPGTRLTVL.

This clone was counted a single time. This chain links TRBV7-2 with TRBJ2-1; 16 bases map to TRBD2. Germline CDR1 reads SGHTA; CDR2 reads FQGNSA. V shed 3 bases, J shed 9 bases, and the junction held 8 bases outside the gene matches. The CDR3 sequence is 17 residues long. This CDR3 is CASSLGTSGGALSEQFF. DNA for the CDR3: TGTGCCAGCAGCTTGGGGACTAGCGGGGGGGCCCTAAGTGAGCAGTTCTTC. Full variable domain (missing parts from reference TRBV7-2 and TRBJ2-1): GAGVSQSPSNKVTEKGKDVELRCDPISGHTALYWYRQSLGQGLEFLIYFQGNSAPDKSGLPSDRFSAERTGGSVSTLTIQRTQQEDSAVYLCASSLGTSGGALSEQFFGPGTRLTVL.

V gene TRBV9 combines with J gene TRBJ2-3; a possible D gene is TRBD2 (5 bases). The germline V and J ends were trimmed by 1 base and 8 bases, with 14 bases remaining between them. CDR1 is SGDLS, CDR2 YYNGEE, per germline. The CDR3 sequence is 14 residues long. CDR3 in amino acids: CASSVSGLAVTQYF. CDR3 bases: TGTGCCAGCAGCGTATCGGGGTTGGCGGTTACGCAGTATTTT.

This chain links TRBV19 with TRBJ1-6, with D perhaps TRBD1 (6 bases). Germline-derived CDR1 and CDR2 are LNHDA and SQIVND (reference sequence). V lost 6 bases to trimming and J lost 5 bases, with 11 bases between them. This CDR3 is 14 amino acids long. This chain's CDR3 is CASSQQGNNSPLHF. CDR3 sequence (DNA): TGTGCCAGTAGCCAACAGGGAAATAATTCACCCCTCCACTTT.

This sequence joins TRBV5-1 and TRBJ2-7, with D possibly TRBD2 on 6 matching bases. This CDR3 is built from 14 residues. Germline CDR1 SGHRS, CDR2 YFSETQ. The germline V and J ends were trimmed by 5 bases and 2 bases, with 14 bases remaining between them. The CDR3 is CASRPFSGAYEQYF. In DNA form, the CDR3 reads TGCGCCAGCAGACCCTTTTCGGGGGCCTACGAGCAGTACTTC.

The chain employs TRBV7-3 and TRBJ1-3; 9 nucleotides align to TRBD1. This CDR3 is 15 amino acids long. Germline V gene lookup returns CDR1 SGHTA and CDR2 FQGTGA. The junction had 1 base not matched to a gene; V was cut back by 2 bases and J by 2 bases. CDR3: CASSLGDRAGNTIYF. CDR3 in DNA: TGTGCCAGCAGCTTAGGGGACAGGGCTGGAAACACCATATATTTT.

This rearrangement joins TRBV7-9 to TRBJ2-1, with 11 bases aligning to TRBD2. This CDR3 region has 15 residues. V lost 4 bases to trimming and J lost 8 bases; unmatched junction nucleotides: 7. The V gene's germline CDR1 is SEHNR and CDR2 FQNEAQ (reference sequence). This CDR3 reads CASSSVRTSGHEQFF. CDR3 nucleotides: TGTGCCAGCAGCTCCGTAAGGACTAGCGGGCATGAGCAGTTCTTC.

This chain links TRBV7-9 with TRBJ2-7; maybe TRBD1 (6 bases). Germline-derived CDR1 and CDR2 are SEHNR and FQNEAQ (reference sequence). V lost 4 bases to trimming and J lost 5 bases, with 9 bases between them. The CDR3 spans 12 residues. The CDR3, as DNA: TGTGCCAGCAGCTCGCAGGGGCACGAGCAGTACTTC. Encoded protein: CASSSQGHEQYF.

In nucleotides, the CDR3 is TGTGCCAGCAGCTTAGGCTCTACTAGCAAGAGGAATGAGCAGTTCTTC. It specifies CASSLGSTSKRNEQFF. The chain has TRBV7-2 and TRBJ2-1; possibly TRBD2 for D (6 bases). V was shortened by 1 base and J by 7 bases, with 17 bases between the two germline ends. CDR3 length: 16 amino acids. Germline V CDR1 and CDR2: SGHTA, FQGNSA.

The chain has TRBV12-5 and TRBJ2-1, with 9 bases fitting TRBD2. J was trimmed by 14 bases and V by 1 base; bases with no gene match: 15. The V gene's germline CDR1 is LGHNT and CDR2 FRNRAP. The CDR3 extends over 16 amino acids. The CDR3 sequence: CASGLGGGGALESKFF. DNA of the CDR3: TGTGCTAGTGGTTTGGGTGGCGGGGGGGCCCTGGAAAGTAAGTTCTTC.

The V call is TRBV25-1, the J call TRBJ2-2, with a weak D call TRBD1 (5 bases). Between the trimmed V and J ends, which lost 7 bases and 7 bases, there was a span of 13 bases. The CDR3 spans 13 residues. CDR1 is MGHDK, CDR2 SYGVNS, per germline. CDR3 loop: CASKTGPSGELFF. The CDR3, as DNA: TGTGCCAGCAAAACAGGCCCGAGCGGGGAGCTGTTTTTT.

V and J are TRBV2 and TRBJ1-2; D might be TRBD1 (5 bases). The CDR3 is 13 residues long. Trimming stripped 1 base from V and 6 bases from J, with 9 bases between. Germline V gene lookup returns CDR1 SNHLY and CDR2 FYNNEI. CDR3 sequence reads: CASSEGAGNGYTF. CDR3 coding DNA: TGTGCCAGCAGTGAAGGGGCAGGGAATGGCTACACCTTC.